This T cell receptor beta chain is from a study of blood T cell repertoires in COVID-19. Study in general: Nucleic acid was either cDNA or gDNA, and it came from T cells, B-cell-depleted T cells, or PBMCs.

Germline CDR1 and CDR2: LGHDT and YNNKEL (reference sequence). J was trimmed by 2 bases and V by 3 bases; bases with no gene match: 8. The CDR3 totals 17 residues. Source study methods: Amplification of reference gene primers provided the estimated nucleated cell counts. Only in-frame clones appear in the TCRdb table, and some are missing; sequencing was by immunoSEQ multiplex PCR. The V and J calls and clone size are taken from that table; D and trimming were inferred from the DNA. The sample records about 440,000 clones, roughly 88% being singletons. Patients from Seattle were sampled longitudinally, starting during active infection.

The rearrangement links TRBV3-1 (or the pseudogene TRBV3-2) to TRBJ2-2, with 8 positions matching TRBD1. Material: peripheral blood. This receptor was identified in a woman aged 50 to 60 with COVID-19, enrolled during active disease. CDR3 sequence (DNA): TGTGCCAGCAGCCATATCACAGGGGGATCTAACACCGGGGAGCTGTTTTTT. Its translation: CASSHITGGSNTGELFF.